The 15 T cell receptor beta chains reported below all come from one sample, sequenced in a study of T cell changes during pregnancy in multiple sclerosis. Clones were read by immunoSEQ multiplex PCR, and TCRdb kept only the in-frame ones, dropping some. The data contain about 62,000 clones, about nine tenths of them singletons. Material: peripheral blood, obtained in the first trimester of pregnancy. These receptors came from a female donor with multiple sclerosis, enrolled in a pregnancy study.

This chain uses TRBV6-1 with TRBJ2-4, with 7 bases identical to TRBD2. This CDR3 contains 13 residues. Germline values: CDR1 MNHNS, CDR2 SASEGT. Losses at the gene ends were 11 bases for V and 6 bases for J; bases not matched to a gene: 10. CDR3 DNA sequence: TGTGCCTGCGGTAGCGGGCTTACAAACATTCAGTACTTC. It is translated as CACGSGLTNIQYF.

This clone has only a few counts. The chain links TRBV7-6 to TRBJ1-1; 7 bases align to TRBD1. The CDR3 loop spans 17 amino acids. The V gene end was trimmed by 5 bases and the J gene end by 0 bases; junction bases not matched to a gene: 12. Germline V gene lookup returns CDR1 SGHVS and CDR2 FNYEAQ. For the CDR3, the DNA is TGTGCCAGCAGCCCAAGACAGGGAGCCGCCATGAACACTGAAGCTTTCTTT. Its translation is CASSPRQGAAMNTEAFF.

V usage is TRBV6-5 and J usage is TRBJ1-2; D might be TRBD1 (5 bases). The CDR3 is 13 residues long. The V end was cut by 5 bases, the J end by 4 bases, with 11 bases between. From germline, CDR1 is MNHEY and CDR2 SVGAGI. The CDR3 sequence is CASSLSDSYGYTF. CDR3 coding DNA: TGTGCCAGCAGTCTTTCAGACAGCTATGGCTACACCTTC.

The CDR3 nucleotides read TGTGCCAGCAGCTTGGACTTACTCGTGCCTGAGCAAGCTTTCTTT. It is translated as CASSLDLLVPEQAFF. V and J are TRBV5-4 and TRBJ1-1; D ambiguous. V was clipped by 0 bases and J by 9 bases, with 18 bases between them. This CDR3 spans 15 amino acids. Germline CDR1 reads SGHNT; CDR2 reads YYREEE (reference sequence).

This clone was counted once. The V call is TRBV4-1, the J call TRBJ2-1, with TRBD2 identical over 14 bases. V lost 0 bases to trimming and J lost 7 bases; unmatched junction nucleotides: 14. Germline V gene data show CDR1 as MGHRA and CDR2 as YSYEKL. This CDR3 contains 20 residues. DNA of the CDR3: TGCGCCAGCAGCCAAGAGCCCCCTCAACGACTAGCGGGAGGGCCAAATGAGCAGTTCTTC. Translation: CASSQEPPQRLAGGPNEQFF.

This clone was counted once. The chain carries TRBV5-6 and TRBJ2-3; D possibly corresponds to TRBD2 (5 bases). This CDR3 comprises 15 residues. Trimming took off 4 bases at V and 1 base at J, with 13 bases between the two ends. CDR1 SGHDT and CDR2 YYEEEE come from the germline V gene. The chain's CDR3 is CASSISGFGTDTQYF. As DNA, the CDR3 is TGTGCCAGCAGCATAAGCGGATTCGGCACAGATACGCAGTATTTT.

This clone was observed once. The V gene is TRBV9, the J gene TRBJ1-1; TRBD1 might be the D (5 bases). Germline V lookup: CDR1 SGDLS, CDR2 YYNGEE. CDR3 length: 13 residues. Deletions cut 2 bases from V and 8 bases from J, with 13 bases between. The CDR3 DNA reads TGTGCCAGCAGCGTGTGGGGGGAGGACGAAGCTTTCTTT. Its protein is CASSVWGEDEAFF.

The rearrangement joins TRBV6-5 to TRBJ2-7, with 8 bases lining up with TRBD1. The CDR3 loop spans 13 amino acids. V was pared by 5 bases and J by 2 bases, with 2 bases of the junction left unmatched. The germline V gene encodes CDR1 MNHEY and CDR2 SVGAGI. CDR3 coding DNA: TGTGCCAGCAGTCCGGACAGGGCCTACGAGCAGTACTTC. The encoded protein is CASSPDRAYEQYF.

The chain uses TRBV30 and TRBJ2-7; possible D gene TRBD2, 5 bases. This CDR3 contains 14 residues. The V end lost 0 bases, the J end lost 4 bases, and 13 bases lay between the germline ends. Germline assignment: CDR1 GTSNPN and CDR2 SVGIG (reference sequence). The CDR3 spells CAWSVWRIGYEQYF. The CDR3 coding sequence is TGTGCCTGGAGTGTATGGAGGATAGGGTACGAGCAGTACTTC.

V usage is TRBV7-9 and J usage is TRBJ1-1; no definite D call. The length of the CDR3 is 13 residues. With 1 base removed from V and 1 base from J, the gap between germline ends came to 4 bases. CDR1 and CDR2 from the germline V gene are SEHNR and FQNEAQ (reference sequence). DNA for the CDR3: TGTGCCAGCAGCTTAGTCGGGAACACTGAAGCTTTCTTT. This encodes CASSLVGNTEAFF.

This rearrangement joins TRBV20-1 to TRBJ2-3; D ambiguous. CDR3 length equals 11 residues. Germline CDR1 reads DFQATT; CDR2 reads SNEGSKA (reference sequence). With 2 bases removed from V and 4 bases from J, the gap between germline ends came to 4 bases. CDR3 residues: CSARSADTQYF. CDR3 DNA sequence: TGCAGTGCTAGATCCGCAGATACGCAGTATTTT.

The CDR3 loop reads CASSVQGTLTEAFF. The CDR3, as DNA: TGTGCCAGCAGCGTTCAGGGGACCCTCACTGAAGCTTTCTTT. The chain has TRBV21-1 and TRBJ1-1; TRBD1 is taken as the D call from the table, unchecked against the DNA. TRBV21-1 is a known pseudogene. The CDR3 has 14 amino acids.

The chain's CDR3 is CASSLNVPGNTEAFF. CDR3 bases: TGTGCCAGCAGCTTAAATGTTCCCGGGAACACTGAAGCTTTCTTT. The gene calls are TRBV7-8 and TRBJ1-1; D gene unclear. Per germline, CDR1 SGHVS and CDR2 FQNEAQ. The V end lost 2 bases, the J end lost 1 base, and 11 bases lay between the germline ends. This CDR3 spans 15 amino acids.

The chain links TRBV5-1 to TRBJ2-7, with a possible D match to TRBD1 (6 bases). CDR3 length: 14 amino acids. Trimming shortened V by 0 bases and J by 2 bases, and 9 bases separated the two germline ends. The germline V gene encodes CDR1 SGHRS and CDR2 YFSETQ. CDR3 DNA: TGCGCCAGCAGCTTGGGTGAGGGGGCCTACGAGCAGTACTTC. Encoded protein: CASSLGEGAYEQYF.

The rearrangement uses TRBV18 and TRBJ2-3; D perhaps matches TRBD1 (6 bases). The CDR3 length is 15 residues. Germline V gene lookup returns CDR1 KGHSH and CDR2 LQKENI. V was pared by 0 bases and J by 4 bases, with 11 bases between. The CDR3 bases are TGTGCCAGCTCACCACCGGGGGCGGGTGCAGATACGCAGTATTTT. It codes for CASSPPGAGADTQYF.